This paragraph covers one T cell receptor beta chain sequence. What it recognizes is unknown. The CDR3 is 16 amino acids. Trimming removed 0 bases from V and 0 bases from J, with 12 bases in between. CDR1 is SGHRS and CDR2 is YFSETQ in the germline V gene. These data are taken from a study of cytomegalovirus exposure and HLA in healthy donors. Study as a whole: In an early release, HLA-typed donors contributed tens of millions of unique TCR sequences.

Points from the study as a whole: A list of approximately 150 TCR beta chains associated with cytomegalovirus was given. As a later analysis showed, a missense DCLRE1C variant was linked to trimming of TCR beta V- and J-genes.

The PCR used 60 Vbeta and 13 Jbeta primers. Only in-frame clones appear in the TCRdb table, and some are missing; sequencing was by immunoSEQ multiplex PCR. The sample includes about 120,000 clones, 74% of them seen just once. The V call is TRBV5-1, the J call TRBJ1-1; D is perhaps TRBD1 (6 bases). The source of this sequence is a woman aged 45-60 years in good health and CMV-seropositive. The sequenced material came from PBMCs. For the CDR3, the DNA is TGCGCCAGCAGCTTGGGAGGGGGAAACGTGAACACTGAAGCTTTCTTT. This encodes CASSLGGGNVNTEAFF.